These 30 T cell receptor beta chains came from one sample sequenced in a study of shared clonotypes between healthy human individuals. Clones were sequenced by immunoSEQ multiplex PCR, and TCRdb holds only the in-frame ones, with some missing. In the table there are over a million clones, about 98.5% of which are singletons. Sequenced material: naive CD4+ T cells sorted from blood. Subset indicated: CD45RA+ positively selected. The receptors originated from a man under 40 in good health.

The gene calls are TRBV7-8 and TRBJ1-1, with D perhaps TRBD1 (6 bases). Per the germline V gene, CDR1 is SGHVS and CDR2 is FQNEAQ. This CDR3 is built from 17 residues. V lost 6 bases and J lost 8, with 28 bases in between. CDR3 sequence: CASSAATSRGRVKEAFF. In DNA, the CDR3 is TGTGCCAGCAGTGCGGCAACGAGCAGGGGTAGGGTTAAGGAAGCTTTCTTT.

This chain uses TRBV5-8 with TRBJ2-1; 11 bases fit TRBD2. The CDR3 covers 17 residues. The germline gives CDR1 SGHTS, CDR2 YDEGEE. With 4 bases clipped from V and 4 bases from J, the junction kept 10 bases outside the gene matches. CDR3 sequence reads: CASSPTRLAGTYNEQFF. CDR3 nucleotides: TGTGCCAGCAGCCCCACCAGACTAGCGGGGACGTACAATGAGCAGTTCTTC.

The chain uses TRBV30 and TRBJ2-7; D may be TRBD2 (5 bases). Germline assignment: CDR1 GTSNPN and CDR2 SVGIG (reference sequence). V gave up 1 base and J gave up 0 bases, with 13 bases separating them. This CDR3 contains 15 residues. As DNA, the CDR3 is TGTGCCTGGAGTGCCCCTGGACTGTACTCCTACGAGCAGTACTTC. Translation: CAWSAPGLYSYEQYF.

This chain's CDR3 is CAWSPQANQPQHF. The CDR3 DNA sequence: TGTGCCTGGAGTCCCCAGGCCAATCAGCCCCAGCATTTT. The J gene is TRBJ1-5, the V gene TRBV30; D call uncertain. Trimming left V 2 bases short and J 3 bases short, with 8 bases between. CDR1 GTSNPN and CDR2 SVGIG come from the germline V gene (reference sequence). The CDR3 totals 13 residues.

For the CDR3, the DNA is TGCAGCGTCTCGAATGGCTACACCTTC. This sequence encodes CSVSNGYTF. J is TRBJ1-2 and V is TRBV29-1; D gene unclear. The V end lost 6 bases, the J end lost 6 bases, and 5 bases lay between the germline ends. This CDR3 has 9 amino acids. The V gene's germline CDR1 is SQVTM and CDR2 ANQGSEA.

The rearrangement links TRBV6-6 to TRBJ1-5; TRBD1 agrees at 12 bases. The V gene end was trimmed by 4 bases and the J gene end by 6 bases; junction bases not matched to a gene: 7. Per germline, CDR1 MNHNY and CDR2 SVGAGI (reference sequence). This CDR3 contains 16 residues. The CDR3 here is CASSFLGTGGFQPQHF. In DNA, the CDR3 is TGTGCCAGCAGTTTTCTAGGGACAGGGGGCTTTCAGCCCCAGCATTTT.

This rearrangement joins TRBV10-3 to TRBJ1-1, with TRBD1 matching over 7 bases. The CDR3 is made up of 14 amino acids. From germline, CDR1 is ENHRY and CDR2 SYGVKD. After removal of 4 bases from V and 1 base from J, the junction contained 3 bases not matched to a gene. CDR3 region: CAISVTGPNTEAFF. The CDR3 nucleotides are TGTGCCATCAGTGTGACAGGGCCGAACACTGAAGCTTTCTTT.

The gene calls are TRBV14 and TRBJ2-7, with D possibly matching TRBD1 (6 bases). V was trimmed by 4 bases and J by 3 bases, leaving 7 bases between them. The CDR3 sequence is 12 residues long. Germline CDR1 reads SGHDN; CDR2 reads FVKESK. CDR3 sequence reads: CASSPGHYEQYF. CDR3 nucleotides: TGTGCCAGCAGCCCGGGACACTACGAGCAGTACTTC.

This clone was observed a few times. This chain links TRBV10-1 with TRBJ1-4; 7 bases agree with TRBD1. Trimming removed 3 bases from V and 8 bases from J; junction bases left unmatched: 6. CDR1 and CDR2 from the germline V gene are WNHNN and SYGVQD (reference sequence). The CDR3 contains 14 residues. CDR3: CASSENRGWEKLFF. CDR3 nucleotide sequence: TGCGCCAGCAGTGAAAACAGGGGATGGGAAAAACTGTTTTTT.

The CDR3 DNA sequence: TGCGCCAGCAGCCAAGTCCCACAGACTAATGAAAAACTGTTTTTT. The encoded protein is CASSQVPQTNEKLFF. V gene TRBV4-1 combines with J gene TRBJ1-4; D unresolved. CDR1 is MGHRA and CDR2 is YSYEKL in the germline V gene. The CDR3 covers 15 residues. V shed 1 base and J shed 2 bases, with 8 bases lying between them.

The CDR3 sequence is CASKSGSGGRLREQYF. The CDR3 nucleotides are TGTGCCAGCAAGTCGGGTTCTGGCGGGAGGTTGCGCGAGCAGTACTTC. The chain recombines TRBV28 with TRBJ2-7, with 8 bases matching TRBD2. This CDR3 contains 16 residues. Germline trimming cut 7 bases from V and 6 bases from J; bases unmatched to any gene: 17. The germline gives CDR1 MDHEN, CDR2 SYDVKM.

The chain links TRBV9 to TRBJ2-7; 10 nucleotides match TRBD1. The V gene's germline CDR1 is SGDLS and CDR2 YYNGEE. There are 15 residues in the CDR3. V shed 3 bases and J 4 bases; nucleotides not matched to a gene: 7. CDR3 nucleotides: TGTGCCAGCAGCGCGACCGGGACAGGGGTTTACGAGCAGTACTTC. It codes for CASSATGTGVYEQYF.

The chain links TRBV30 to TRBJ2-1; weak D call: TRBD2 (5 bases). The CDR3 has 11 amino acids. Germline values: CDR1 GTSNPN, CDR2 SVGIG (reference sequence). Trimming shortened V by 8 bases and J by 7 bases, and 12 bases separated the two germline ends. Written as DNA, the CDR3 is TGTGCCACCTCGAAGCGGAATGAGCAGTTCTTC. Translation gives CATSKRNEQFF.

This clone was detected only once. The rearrangement uses TRBV9 and TRBJ2-2, with D perhaps TRBD1 (6 bases). This CDR3 region has 16 residues. The germline gives CDR1 SGDLS, CDR2 YYNGEE. Trimming cost V 0 bases and J 1 base, with 10 bases left between them. Here the CDR3 reads CASSVGSRGNTGELFF. CDR3 bases: TGTGCCAGCAGCGTAGGCAGCAGGGGGAACACCGGGGAGCTGTTTTTT.

This clone came up once. The chain recombines TRBV2 with TRBJ2-3; D ambiguous. CDR1 is SNHLY, CDR2 FYNNEI, per germline. Trimming cost V 4 bases and J 1 base, with 12 bases left between them. The CDR3 sequence is 15 residues long. The CDR3 nucleotides read TGTGCCAGCAGTGGGCTGGGCTCCGGCACAGATACGCAGTATTTT. It specifies CASSGLGSGTDTQYF.

The chain couples TRBV29-1 to TRBJ2-6, with unresolved D. This CDR3 comprises 13 residues. Looked up from germline, CDR1 is SQVTM and CDR2 is ANQGSEA. V dropped 3 bases and J dropped 2 bases, with 5 bases sitting between them. CDR3 bases: TGCAGCGTTGAGGGCCCTGGGGCCAACGTCCTGACTTTC. It codes for CSVEGPGANVLTF.

This clone was detected only once. The chain links TRBV2 to TRBJ2-7; 12 bases align to TRBD2. With V trimmed by 6 bases and J by 2 bases, 11 bases remained unmatched. From germline, CDR1 is SNHLY and CDR2 FYNNEI. The CDR3 totals 17 residues. CDR3 nucleotides: TGTGCCAGCAGGGGCTGGACTAGCGGGATATCGACCTACGAGCAGTACTTC. Its protein is CASRGWTSGISTYEQYF.

V gene TRBV7-9 combines with J gene TRBJ2-7; 8 bases agree with TRBD1. Looked up from germline, CDR1 is SEHNR and CDR2 is FQNEAQ (reference sequence). The V segment lost 8 bases and the J segment 5 bases; nucleotides outside the gene matches: 11. The CDR3 covers 14 residues. CDR3 DNA sequence: TGTGCCAGCCGTGCAGGGGGCGCTGGTCACGAGCAGTACTTC. The encoded protein is CASRAGGAGHEQYF.

In DNA form, the CDR3 reads TGTGCCAGCAGCTTAATGGTAGGAACCTACAATGAGCAGTTCTTC. Translated: CASSLMVGTYNEQFF. The chain uses TRBV7-9 and TRBJ2-1, with no clear D. CDR1 and CDR2 (germline): SEHNR, FQNEAQ (reference sequence). CDR3 length: 15 residues. Trimming took off 2 bases at V and 2 bases at J, with 10 bases between the two ends.

This chain links TRBV30 with TRBJ2-3; TRBD2 agrees at 8 bases. Trimming took 0 bases from V and 2 from J; bases not matched to a gene: 7. Germline CDR1 GTSNPN, CDR2 SVGIG (reference sequence). The CDR3 loop spans 16 amino acids. CDR3 DNA: TGTGCCTGGAGTGTAGGTACTAGCGGTCACACAGATACGCAGTATTTT. It encodes CAWSVGTSGHTDTQYF. The full variable domain, rest sourced from reference TRBV30 and TRBJ2-3, is SQTIHQWPATLVQPVGSPLSLECTVEGTSNPNLYWYRQAAGRGLQLLFYSVGIGQISSEVPQNLSASRPQDRQFILSSKKLLLSDSGFYLCAWSVGTSGHTDTQYFGPGTRLTVL.

The V call is TRBV19, the J call TRBJ2-7, with a possible D match to TRBD2 (7 bases). V lost 6 bases and J 0 bases, leaving 12 bases between the germline ends. Germline V CDR1 and CDR2: LNHDA, SQIVND (reference sequence). This CDR3 contains 14 residues. The CDR3 protein is CASRGGALSYEQYF. For the CDR3, the DNA is TGTGCCAGTAGGGGGGGGGCCCTCTCCTACGAGCAGTACTTC.

The V and J genes are TRBV5-4 and TRBJ1-1, with 7 bases identical to TRBD1. The CDR3 loop spans 15 amino acids. The V segment lost 4 bases and the J segment 0 bases; nucleotides outside the gene matches: 6. In germline, CDR1 is SGHNT, CDR2 YYREEE (reference sequence). This chain's CDR3 is CASSVQGNMNTEAFF. The CDR3 region has the DNA TGTGCCAGCAGCGTACAGGGGAACATGAACACTGAAGCTTTCTTT.

The chain employs TRBV7-9 and TRBJ2-3; 9 bases map to TRBD2. The V and J ends lost 2 bases and 4 bases, in that order; junction bases with no gene match: 4. This CDR3 has 15 residues. Per the germline V gene, CDR1 is SEHNR and CDR2 is FQNEAQ (reference sequence). Written as DNA, the CDR3 is TGTGCCAGCAGCTTAATAGCGGGAGTCTCAGATACGCAGTATTTT. The encoded protein is CASSLIAGVSDTQYF.

Remarks on this clone: The same CDR3 arises from other DNA sequences in this sample as well. This chain joins TRBV18 and TRBJ2-5; D may be TRBD1 or TRBD2 (5 bases each). The V end was cut by 4 bases, the J end by 2 bases, with 11 bases between. The V gene's germline CDR1 is KGHSH and CDR2 LQKENI. CDR3 length: 14 residues. The CDR3 bases are TGTGCCAGCTCACTATCGGGACGGCAAGAGACCCAGTACTTC. This sequence encodes CASSLSGRQETQYF. The full variable domain, its missing parts supplied by reference TRBV18 and TRBJ2-5, is NAGVMQNPRHLVRRRGQEARLRCSPMKGHSHVYWYRQLPEEGLKFMVYLQKENIIDESGMPKERFSAEFPKEGPSILRIQQVVRGDSAAYFCASSLSGRQETQYFGPGTRLLVL.

The rearrangement uses TRBV19 and TRBJ2-2; 9 positions match TRBD2. J lost 7 bases, V lost 3 bases, and 12 bases had no gene match. Germline V gene lookup returns CDR1 LNHDA and CDR2 SQIVND (reference sequence). The CDR3 extends over 17 amino acids. The CDR3 DNA is TGTGCCAGTAGTATTTTGGCGGGAGGGCCGGGCGGCGGGGAGCTGTTTTTT. Translating gives CASSILAGGPGGGELFF.

This clone was detected once. The J gene is TRBJ2-7, the V gene TRBV5-1; D call uncertain. This CDR3 is 16 amino acids long. The V gene lost 0 bases and the J gene lost 4 bases, with 17 bases spanning the gap. Germline CDR1 SGHRS, CDR2 YFSETQ. The CDR3 region has the DNA TGCGCCAGCAGCTTGGGGCCTGATAGGGAAGTATACGAGCAGTACTTC. Translated, it gives CASSLGPDREVYEQYF.

The chain employs TRBV12-1 and TRBJ2-3; TRBD2 is the table's D call, not checked against the DNA. TRBV12-1 counts as a pseudogene. The CDR3 is made up of 17 amino acids. CDR3 sequence reads: CASSPSWSPLGTDTQYF. The CDR3 DNA sequence: TGTGCCAGCAGCCCTAGCTGGAGTCCCCTAGGCACAGATACGCAGTATTTT.

The rearrangement uses TRBV18 and TRBJ2-5, with TRBD2 matching 12 bases. CDR1 KGHSH and CDR2 LQKENI come from the germline V gene. The J segment lost 4 bases and the V segment lost 3 bases, leaving 9 bases of the junction unmatched. CDR3 length: 17 amino acids. The CDR3 protein is CASSPSASGRASETQYF. CDR3 coding DNA: TGTGCCAGCTCACCTTCTGCTAGCGGGAGGGCCTCAGAGACCCAGTACTTC.

About this clone: Distinct nucleotide sequences in the sample also encode this CDR3. The V gene is TRBV29-1, the J gene TRBJ1-2; D is undetermined. The V end lost 4 bases, the J end lost 8 bases, and 11 bases lay between the germline ends. The CDR3 runs 11 residues. Germline V CDR1 and CDR2: SQVTM, ANQGSEA. The CDR3 DNA sequence: TGCAGCGTTGGGGTAGGGCAAGGCTACACCTTC. Amino acids: CSVGVGQGYTF. Filled out from reference TRBV29-1 and TRBJ1-2, the complete variable domain reads SAVISQKPSRDICQRGTSLTIQCQVDSQVTMMFWYRQQPGQSLTLIATANQGSEATYESGFVIDKFPISRPNLTFSTLTVSNMSPEDSSIYLCSVGVGQGYTFGSGTRLTVV.

In the case of this clone: Additional DNA sequences in this sample encode the identical CDR3. The J gene is TRBJ1-1, the V gene TRBV28; D is unclear. V gave up 5 bases and J gave up 5 bases, with 12 bases separating them. CDR3 length: 13 amino acids. In germline, CDR1 is MDHEN, CDR2 SYDVKM. CDR3 region: CASSPHRGTEAFF. The CDR3 DNA reads TGTGCCAGCAGTCCGCATCGTGGGACTGAAGCTTTCTTT.